Following are 4 T cell receptor beta chains from one sample sequenced in a study of T cells after yellow fever vaccination. Each CDR3 protein gets one entry after TCRdb re-called the 5' RACE reads with MiXCR. Of over 300,000 distinct CDR3 sequences in the sample, 6.8% were seen once. Sequenced here: PBMCs, sampled roughly 45 days after the first yellow fever vaccination. These receptors all stem from a man between 18 and 35 years old who received the YFV17D yellow fever vaccine.

This clonotype was observed once. This may be a read error, as it is one base from a much larger clone. The CDR3 reads CPSSLRSGTGEETQYF. CDR3 bases: TGTCCCAGCAGCTTGCGGTCCGGGACAGGGGAGGAGACCCAGTACTTC. The chain carries TRBV5-6 and TRBJ2-5; 10 bases agree with TRBD1. CDR1 is SGHDT, CDR2 YYEEEE, per germline. The CDR3 spans 16 residues.

This clonotype was picked up a small number of times. The V call is TRBV5-4, the J call TRBJ2-1, with D possibly TRBD2 on 6 matching bases. CDR3 length equals 14 residues. Trimming took 1 base from V and 4 from J, leaving 9 bases between them. Germline V gene lookup returns CDR1 SGHNT and CDR2 YYREEE (reference sequence). CDR3 region: CASSLPGEYNEQFF. CDR3 coding DNA: TGTGCCAGCAGCTTGCCGGGGGAGTACAATGAGCAGTTCTTC.

Points on this clonotype: One junction end does not reproduce the germline sequence, and a read error may be involved. This rearrangement joins TRBV20-1 to TRBJ2-1; the D is unclear. The germline gives CDR1 DFQATT, CDR2 SNEGSKA (reference sequence). The CDR3 length is 13 residues. The CDR3 DNA reads as TGCAGTGCTAGAGAAGCCTACCACAATGAGCAGATCTTC. Translated: CSAREAYHNEQIF.

This clonotype has a handful of counts. The genes are TRBV15 and TRBJ2-7; tentatively, D is TRBD1 (6 bases). The germline CDR1 and CDR2 sequences are LNHNV and YYDKDF (reference sequence). V was trimmed by 3 bases and J by 3 bases, leaving 6 bases between them. The CDR3 runs to 12 residues. In DNA form, the CDR3 reads TGTGCCACCAGCAGGGACAGCTACGAGCAGTACTTC. Residues: CATSRDSYEQYF.